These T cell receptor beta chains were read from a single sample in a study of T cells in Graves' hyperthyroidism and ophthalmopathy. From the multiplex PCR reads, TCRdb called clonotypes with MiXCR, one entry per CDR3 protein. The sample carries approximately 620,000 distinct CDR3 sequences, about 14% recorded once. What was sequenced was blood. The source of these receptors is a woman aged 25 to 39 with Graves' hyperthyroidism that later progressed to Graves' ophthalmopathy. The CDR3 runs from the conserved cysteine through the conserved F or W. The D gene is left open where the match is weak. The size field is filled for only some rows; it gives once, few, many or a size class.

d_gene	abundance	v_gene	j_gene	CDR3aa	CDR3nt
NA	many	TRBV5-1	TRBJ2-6	CASSPWRSGANVLTF	TGCGCCAGCAGCCCCTGGCGGTCTGGGGCCAACGTCCTGACTTTC
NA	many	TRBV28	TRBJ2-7	CASTQSTASYEQYF	TGTGCCAGCACCCAAAGTACCGCCTCCTACGAGCAGTACTTC
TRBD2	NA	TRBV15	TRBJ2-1	CATSKKGLALSSYNEQFF	TGTGCCACCAGCAAAAAGGGACTAGCATTGAGCTCCTACAATGAGCAGTTCTTC
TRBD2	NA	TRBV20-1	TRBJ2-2	CSAPRRGGTGELFF	TGCAGTGCTCCCCGTCGGGGAGGGACCGGGGAGCTGTTTTTT
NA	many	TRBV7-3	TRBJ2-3	CASSLTPIVTDTQYF	TGTGCCAGCAGCTTAACGCCGATAGTCACAGATACGCAGTATTTT
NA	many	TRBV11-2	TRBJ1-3	CASSPPDIHGNTIYF	TGTGCCAGCAGCCCACCGGACATTCATGGAAACACCATATATTTT
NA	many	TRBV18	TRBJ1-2	CASSPPGDVSYGYTF	TGTGCCAGCTCACCACCGGGGGATGTGAGCTATGGCTACACCTTC
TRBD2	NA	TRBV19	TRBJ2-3	CASSIASGRAADTQYF	TGTGCCAGTAGTATCGCTAGCGGGAGGGCCGCAGATACGCAGTATTTT
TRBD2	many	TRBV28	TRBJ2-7	CASSLPPSGTSRSSYEQYF	TGTGCCAGCAGTTTACCCCCCTCCGGGACTAGCAGGAGCTCCTACGAGCAGTACTTC
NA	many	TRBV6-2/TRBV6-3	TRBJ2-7	CASRTGGGVAYEQYF	TGTGCCAGCAGAACCGGGGGCGGAGTGGCGTACGAGCAGTACTTC
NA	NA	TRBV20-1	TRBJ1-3	CSAKATGISGNTIYF	TGCAGTGCGAAAGCAACAGGGATCTCTGGAAACACCATATATTTT
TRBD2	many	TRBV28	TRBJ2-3	CASSGGLSDTQYF	TGTGCCAGCTCGGGGGGGCTGTCAGATACGCAGTATTTT
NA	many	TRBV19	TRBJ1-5	CASSIPRDIGANQPQHF	TGTGCCAGTAGTATCCCCCGTGACATCGGAGCCAATCAGCCCCAGCATTTT
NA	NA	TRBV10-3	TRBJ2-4	CAVQSASAGRAKNIQYF	TGTGCCGTACAAAGCGCTTCGGCGGGTCGAGCCAAAAACATTCAGTACTTC
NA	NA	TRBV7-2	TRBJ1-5	CASSLSGAEGQPQHF	TGTGCCAGCAGCTTAAGCGGGGCCGAAGGTCAGCCCCAGCATTTT
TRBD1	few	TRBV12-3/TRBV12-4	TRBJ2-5	CASSPYQGAWETQYF	TGTGCCAGCAGTCCCTATCAGGGGGCCTGGGAGACCCAGTACTTC